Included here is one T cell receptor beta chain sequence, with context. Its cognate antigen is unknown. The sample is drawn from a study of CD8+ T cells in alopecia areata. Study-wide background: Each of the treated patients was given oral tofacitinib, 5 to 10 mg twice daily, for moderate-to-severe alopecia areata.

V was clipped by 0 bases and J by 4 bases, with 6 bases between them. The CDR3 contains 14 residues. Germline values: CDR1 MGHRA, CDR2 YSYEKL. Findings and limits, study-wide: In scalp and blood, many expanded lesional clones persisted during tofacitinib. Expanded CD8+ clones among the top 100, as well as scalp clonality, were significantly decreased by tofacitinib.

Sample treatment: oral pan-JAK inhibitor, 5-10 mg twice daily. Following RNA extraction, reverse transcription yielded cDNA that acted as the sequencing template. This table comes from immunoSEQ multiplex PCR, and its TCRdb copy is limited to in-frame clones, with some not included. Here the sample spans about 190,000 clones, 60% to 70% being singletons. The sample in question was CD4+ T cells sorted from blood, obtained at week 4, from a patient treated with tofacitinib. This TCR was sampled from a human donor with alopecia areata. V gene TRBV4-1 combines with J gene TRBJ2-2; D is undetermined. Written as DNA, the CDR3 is TGCGCCAGCAGCCAAGACCGAGTCACCGGGGAGCTGTTTTTT. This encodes CASSQDRVTGELFF.